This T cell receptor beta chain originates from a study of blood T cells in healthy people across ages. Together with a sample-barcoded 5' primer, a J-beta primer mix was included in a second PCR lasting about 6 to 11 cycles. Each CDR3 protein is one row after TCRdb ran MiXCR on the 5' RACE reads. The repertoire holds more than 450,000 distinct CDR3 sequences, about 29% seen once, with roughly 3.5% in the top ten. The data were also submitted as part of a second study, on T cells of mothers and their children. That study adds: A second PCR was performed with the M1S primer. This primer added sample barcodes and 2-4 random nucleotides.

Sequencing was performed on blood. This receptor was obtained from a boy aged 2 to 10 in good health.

CDR3 protein: CASSFTGAYLGYTF. Written as DNA, the CDR3 is TGTGCCAGCAGTTTTACCGGGGCCTATCTCGGCTACACCTTC. The genes are TRBV12-3 or TRBV12-4 and TRBJ1-2; TRBD1 is a possible D gene (5 bases). Trimming removed 3 bases from V and 8 bases from J, with 16 bases in between. The CDR3 is 14 residues long.